Below, one T cell receptor (beta chain) is given with its context. This sample stems from a study of patients and donors after allogeneic stem cell transplantation. MiXCR was run by TCRdb on the RT-PCR reads, yielding one entry per CDR3 protein. The sample contains around 150,000 distinct CDR3 sequences, about 30% of which appear only once. The CDR3 runs to 14 residues. Germline lookup yields CDR1 LGHNA and CDR2 YNFKEQ. Between the trimmed V and J ends, which lost 1 base and 4 bases, there was a span of 9 bases. The chain carries TRBV4-2 and TRBJ2-3; D is unclear. This TCR was sampled from a human donor who was either an allogeneic HSCT recipient or a stem cell or donor lymphocyte infusion donor (not recorded which). It is not recorded whose cells these are; they may come from a transplant donor. Sequencing used blood, either unsorted or a sorted T cell fraction (not recorded which). The CDR3 DNA sequence: TGTGCCAGCAGCCAAGGATTTATCGCAGATACGCAGTATTTT. Translated: CASSQGFIADTQYF.